Below, one T cell receptor beta chain is given with its context. Its antigen is undetermined. Other DNA sequences in the same sample also yield this CDR3. The source of the sample is a study of beta chain features in type 1 diabetes. The CDR3 runs 13 residues. V lost 0 bases and J lost 1, with 4 bases in between. In germline, CDR1 is SGHRS, CDR2 YFSETQ. Study-wide points: All four CD4+ subsets from Type 1 diabetes patients carried moderately but significantly shorter TCRB CDR3s.

Every donor provided one heparinised blood draw, which averaged approximately 100 mL. Every bit of the isolated RNA underwent reverse transcription, so sequencing read expressed TCRB transcripts. Here immunoSEQ multiplex PCR was the method, and the copy in TCRdb shows in-frame clones only, minus some. This repertoire shows 680,000 or so clones, around an eighth found once; its top ten account for about 0.02%. This receptor was taken from a man younger than 35 with type 1 diabetes. Sequenced input: naive CD4+ T cells from blood. This chain joins TRBV5-1 and TRBJ1-1; D ambiguous. The CDR3 nucleotides read TGCGCCAGCAGCTTGGGAGAGAACACTGAAGCTTTCTTT. This encodes CASSLGENTEAFF.